The 5 T cell receptor beta chains listed next were all sequenced from one sample in a study of cytomegalovirus exposure and HLA in healthy donors. 60 Vbeta and 13 Jbeta primers were used in PCR. Produced via immunoSEQ multiplex PCR; TCRdb's table is partial and in-frame only. The repertoire holds about 130,000 clones, approximately 74% seen once, with approximately 7.8% in the top ten. What was sequenced was PBMCs. These TCRs come from a male donor in good health and CMV-seronegative.

J is TRBJ1-2 and V is TRBV28, with 8 bases fitting TRBD1. The V segment lost 5 bases and the J segment 5 bases; nucleotides outside the gene matches: 4. The CDR3 covers 13 residues. Germline assignment: CDR1 MDHEN and CDR2 SYDVKM. The CDR3 here is CASSDRGPYGYTF. The CDR3 coding sequence is TGTGCCAGCAGTGACAGGGGACCTTATGGCTACACCTTC.

The gene calls are TRBV28 and TRBJ1-2; D is unresolved. Germline loops: CDR1 MDHEN, CDR2 SYDVKM. V was shortened by 4 bases and J by 4 bases, with 7 bases between the two germline ends. The CDR3 is made up of 12 amino acids. The DNA for the CDR3 is TGTGCCAGCAGTTCCCGTGTCTATGGCTACACCTTC. The encoded protein is CASSSRVYGYTF.

DNA of the CDR3: TGCGCCAGCAGCCAAGTCCGGGGGAGGCGGACAGATACGCAGTATTTT. Translated, it gives CASSQVRGRRTDTQYF. The chain joins TRBV4-3 to TRBJ2-3; perhaps TRBD2 as D (6 bases). The germline CDR1 and CDR2 sequences are LGHNA and YSLEER. The CDR3 totals 16 residues. V was pared by 1 base and J by 3 bases, with 14 bases between.

This clone occurred a few times. CDR3 nucleotide sequence: TGTGCCAGCAGCTTAATCTCGGACAGGGGCCGATTTAGCACAGATACGCAGTATTTT. It encodes CASSLISDRGRFSTDTQYF. J is TRBJ2-3 and V is TRBV7-8, with TRBD1 identical over 9 bases. The germline CDR1 and CDR2 sequences are SGHVS and FQNEAQ. The CDR3 totals 19 residues. With 2 bases clipped from V and 0 bases from J, the junction kept 12 bases outside the gene matches.

The chain links TRBV29-1 to TRBJ2-5; TRBD1 matches 11 bases. The length of the CDR3 is 14 residues. The V and J ends lost 3 bases and 7 bases, in that order; junction bases with no gene match: 7. From germline, CDR1 is SQVTM and CDR2 ANQGSEA. The CDR3 sequence: CSVEGQGVPWTQYF. The DNA of the CDR3 is TGCAGCGTTGAGGGACAGGGGGTCCCCTGGACCCAGTACTTC.